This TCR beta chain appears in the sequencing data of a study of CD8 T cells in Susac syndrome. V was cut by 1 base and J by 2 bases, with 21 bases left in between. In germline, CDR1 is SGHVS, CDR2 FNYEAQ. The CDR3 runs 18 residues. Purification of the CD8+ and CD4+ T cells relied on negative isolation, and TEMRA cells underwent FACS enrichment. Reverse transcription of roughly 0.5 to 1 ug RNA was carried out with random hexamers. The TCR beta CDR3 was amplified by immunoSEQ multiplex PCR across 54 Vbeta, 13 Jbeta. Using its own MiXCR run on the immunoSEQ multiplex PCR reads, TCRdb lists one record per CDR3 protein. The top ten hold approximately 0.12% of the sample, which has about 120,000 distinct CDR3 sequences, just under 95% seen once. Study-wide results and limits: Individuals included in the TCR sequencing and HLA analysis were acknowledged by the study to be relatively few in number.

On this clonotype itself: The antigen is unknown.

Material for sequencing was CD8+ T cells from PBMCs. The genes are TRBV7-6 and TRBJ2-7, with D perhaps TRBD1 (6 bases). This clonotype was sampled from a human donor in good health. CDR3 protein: CASSLEDSGMGGPYEQYF. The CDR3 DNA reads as TGTGCCAGCAGCTTAGAGGACAGTGGAATGGGTGGACCCTACGAGCAGTACTTC.